This entry lists 4 T cell receptor beta chains sequenced from one sample in a study of shared clonotypes between healthy human individuals. Naive CD8 populations comprised CD45RO-negative cells positively selected for CCR7, excluding terminally differentiated effector memory CD45RA+ cells. The table came from immunoSEQ multiplex PCR; TCRdb's copy has only in-frame clones and leaves some out. This sample carries about 600,000 clones, nearly 97% of them seen once, and the ten largest clones take roughly 0.1%. Sequencing input: naive CD8+ T cells sorted from blood. These receptors all come from a woman aged 25 to 45 in good health.

The genes are TRBV28 and TRBJ2-7; D may be TRBD1 (6 bases). This CDR3 comprises 13 residues. V lost 9 bases and J 1 base, leaving 13 bases between the germline ends. In germline, CDR1 is MDHEN, CDR2 SYDVKM. For the CDR3, the DNA is TGTGCCAGTCGGGACATCATTTCCTACGAGCAGTACTTC. As protein: CASRDIISYEQYF.

This chain links TRBV7-6 with TRBJ2-1; 7 bases line up with TRBD1. Germline V CDR1 and CDR2: SGHVS, FNYEAQ. The CDR3 consists of 12 residues. J gave up 5 bases and V 8 bases, and 3 bases lay outside the gene matches. The CDR3 region is CASAGTDNEQFF. In DNA, the CDR3 is TGTGCCAGCGCCGGGACAGACAATGAGCAGTTCTTC. Full variable domain (rest looked up from reference TRBV7-6 and TRBJ2-1): GAGVSQSPRYKVTKRGQDVALRCDPISGHVSLYWYRQALGQGPEFLTYFNYEAQQDKSGLPNDRFSAERPEGSISTLTIQRTEQRDSAMYRCASAGTDNEQFFGPGTRLTVL.

The V gene is TRBV2, the J gene TRBJ2-1; tentatively, D is TRBD2 (5 bases). V was trimmed by 8 bases and J by 5 bases, leaving 7 bases between them. This CDR3 has 11 amino acids. Germline CDR1 and CDR2: SNHLY and FYNNEI. The CDR3 DNA reads as TGTGCCAGCGAGGGTGACAATGAGCAGTTCTTC. Translated, it gives CASEGDNEQFF. The full variable domain, its missing parts supplied by reference TRBV2 and TRBJ2-1, is EPEVTQTPSHQVTQMGQEVILRCVPISNHLYFYWYRQILGQKVEFLVSFYNNEISEKSEIFDDQFSVERPDGSNFTLKIRSTKLEDSAMYFCASEGDNEQFFGPGTRLTVL.

This chain joins TRBV7-9 and TRBJ1-1, with 7 bases fitting TRBD1. V shed 1 base and J 6 bases; nucleotides not matched to a gene: 2. The CDR3 loop spans 13 amino acids. Germline assignment: CDR1 SEHNR and CDR2 FQNEAQ (reference sequence). The CDR3 spells CASSLEQGAEAFF. Here the CDR3 DNA reads TGTGCCAGCAGCTTAGAGCAGGGGGCTGAAGCTTTCTTT. Full variable domain (outside the CDR3, taken from reference TRBV7-9 and TRBJ1-1): DTGVSQNPRHKITKRGQNVTFRCDPISEHNRLYWYRQTLGQGPEFLTYFQNEAQLEKSRLLSDRFSAERPKGSFSTLEIQRTEQGDSAMYLCASSLEQGAEAFFGQGTRLTVV.